This record looks at one T cell receptor beta chain sequence and its context. Antigen: not known. Sample time point: blood 4 weeks post-SBRT, at nephrectomy. Treatment in this sample: 15 Gy SBRT to primary tumor, nephrectomy 4 weeks later. Nephrectomy followed 15 Gy stereotactic body radiation by 4 weeks. Clear cell pathology was present in this patient's renal cell carcinoma. CDR1 and CDR2 (germline): ENHRY, SYGVKD. This CDR3 comprises 12 residues. V gave up 6 bases and J gave up 8 bases; unmatched junction bases: 4. The source of the sample is a study of radiation and T cells in renal cell carcinoma. Data came from immunoSEQ multiplex PCR; TCRdb stores just in-frame clones and leaves some out. This table has 90,000 to 100,000 clones, around 84% appearing once. The study, taken as a whole, reports: From baseline, blood top tumor clonotypes peaked at 2 weeks post-radiation.

The sequenced sample was blood, obtained from a patient whose treatment included radiotherapy and nephrectomy. The chain recombines TRBV10-3 with TRBJ2-1; 7 nucleotides line up with TRBD2. The TCR originated in a man in his sixties with renal cell carcinoma. The chain's CDR3 is CAISRLADEQFF. The CDR3 DNA reads as TGTGCCATCAGCCGACTAGCTGATGAGCAGTTCTTC.